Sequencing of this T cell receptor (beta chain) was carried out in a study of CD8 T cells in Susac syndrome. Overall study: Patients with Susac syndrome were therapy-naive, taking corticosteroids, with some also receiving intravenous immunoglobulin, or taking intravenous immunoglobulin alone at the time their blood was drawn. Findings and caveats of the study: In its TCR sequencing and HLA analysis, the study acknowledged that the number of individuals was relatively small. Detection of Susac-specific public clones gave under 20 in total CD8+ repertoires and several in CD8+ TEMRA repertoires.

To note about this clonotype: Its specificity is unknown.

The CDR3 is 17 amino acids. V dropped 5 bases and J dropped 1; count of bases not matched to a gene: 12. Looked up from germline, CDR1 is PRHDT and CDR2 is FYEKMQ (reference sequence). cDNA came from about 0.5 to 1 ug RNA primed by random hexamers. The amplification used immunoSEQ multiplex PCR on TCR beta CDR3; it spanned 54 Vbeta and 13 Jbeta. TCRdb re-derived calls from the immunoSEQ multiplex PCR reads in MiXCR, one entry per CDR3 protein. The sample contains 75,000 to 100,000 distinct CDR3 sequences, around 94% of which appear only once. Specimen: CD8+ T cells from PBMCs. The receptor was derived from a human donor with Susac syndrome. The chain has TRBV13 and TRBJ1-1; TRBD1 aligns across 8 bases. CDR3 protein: CASSPETPGTGNTEAFF. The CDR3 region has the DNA TGTGCCAGCAGCCCTGAAACCCCCGGGACAGGGAACACTGAAGCTTTCTTT.